The sequence of this T cell receptor (beta chain) was determined in a study of blood T cell repertoires in COVID-19. As for the study in general: PBMCs, B-cell-depleted T cells, or T cells were the source of the cDNA or gDNA that made up the material.

CDR3 size: 13 residues. V dropped 3 bases and J dropped 4; count of bases not matched to a gene: 1. TCRdb keeps only in-frame clones here, not all; method: immunoSEQ multiplex PCR. Of over 300,000 clones listed, around 90% are singletons. The material sequenced was peripheral blood. The receptor comes from a man aged 18 to 29 with active or convalescent COVID-19. The chain joins TRBV12-3 or TRBV12-4 to TRBJ2-5; 8 bases fit TRBD1. The CDR3 spells CASSFRGPETQYF. For the CDR3, the DNA is TGTGCCAGCAGTTTCAGGGGGCCAGAGACCCAGTACTTC.